This entry describes one TCR beta chain. What it recognizes is unknown. These data belong to a study of shared clonotypes between healthy human individuals. Each subset's genomic DNA was split evenly across several immunoSEQ plates. Sorted-subset replicate PCRs used 200 ng of genomic DNA. This amount corresponded to approximately 30,000 T cell genomes. Profiled with immunoSEQ multiplex PCR; TCRdb holds only in-frame clones, not every one. The repertoire holds over 75,000 clones, with about 70% as singletons. General study points: Measured sharing among donors was expected to vary with sequencing depth. In contrast to clonotypes shared by all four donors, non-shared clonotypes had lower generation probabilities.

Per germline, CDR1 MNHNY and CDR2 SVGAGI (reference sequence). The V and J ends lost 5 bases and 6 bases, in that order; junction bases with no gene match: 4. The CDR3 consists of 14 residues. The sequence was obtained from a man aged 30 to 39 in good health. The specimen was memory CD8+ T cells sorted from blood. Subset specified: CD45RO+ cells pooled with CCR7-negative TemRA cells. The V gene is TRBV6-6, the J gene TRBJ2-7; 13 positions agree with TRBD2. The CDR3 sequence is CASSRTSGSGEQYF. The CDR3 nucleotides read TGTGCCAGCAGTCGGACTAGCGGGAGTGGCGAGCAGTACTTC.